Listed below are T cell receptor beta chains from one sample, sequenced in a study of CD8 T cells in ankylosing spondylitis. TCRdb re-called the 5' RACE reads with MiXCR, one entry per CDR3 protein. The table includes about 220,000 distinct CDR3 sequences, roughly 10% detected once. The material sequenced was blood, either unsorted or a sorted T cell fraction (not recorded which). Receptors originate from a male donor with ankylosing spondylitis or in good health (not recorded which). CDR3s include the opening cysteine and the closing phenylalanine or tryptophan. The order of the fields is V gene, clone size, J gene, D gene, CDR3 DNA, CDR3 protein. D genes are given only for firm matches. A clone size is listed for some rows: how often the clone was seen (once, few, many), or a class if it is expanded.

>TRBV20-1|many|TRBJ2-5|-
TGCAGTGCTATCAACCCTCAACAGGTTTACGAGACCCAGTACTTC
CSAINPQQVYETQYF
>TRBV5-1|few|TRBJ2-5|-
TGCGCCAGCAGCTTGGGGCTAGCAGTAGAGACCCAGTACTTC
CASSLGLAVETQYF
>TRBV20-1|many|TRBJ2-1|TRBD2
TGCAGTGCCTACCCCGGGACTAGCGGGAGAGGCAATGAGCAGTTCTTC
CSAYPGTSGRGNEQFF
>TRBV5-1|few|TRBJ2-6|-
TGCGCCAGCAGCTTGGCTTCGGGCAGGGGCTCTGGGGCCAACGTCCTGACTTTC
CASSLASGRGSGANVLTF
>TRBV5-1|many|TRBJ2-5|-
TGCGCCAGCAGCGCGGCTTCGTCTACGGAGACCCAGTACTTC
CASSAASSTETQYF
>TRBV15|-|TRBJ1-2|-
TGTGCCACCAGCAGAGACAGGGAGAGGGGCTACACCTTC
CATSRDRERGYTF
>TRBV5-1|many|TRBJ2-2|TRBD2
TGCGCCAGCAGAGGCAGCGGGGAACCCACCGGGGAGCTGTTTTTT
CASRGSGEPTGELFF
>TRBV20-1|-|TRBJ1-2|-
TGCGGTGCCAATCAGCTGGGGAACTATGGCTACACCTTC
CGANQLGNYGYTF
>TRBV12-3/TRBV12-4|many|TRBJ1-5|-
TGTGCCAGCAGCGAAACGATGGGCAATAGCAATCAGCCCCAGCATTTT
CASSETMGNSNQPQHF
>TRBV7-3|many|TRBJ2-3|-
TGTGCCAGCAGCTTATACCCTGGGGCGGGGGCCGATACGCAGTATTTT
CASSLYPGAGADTQYF
>TRBV7-9|many|TRBJ1-2|-
TGTGCCAGCAGCCCCCTGGAGAGCAGCTACACCTTC
CASSPLESSYTF
>TRBV12-3/TRBV12-4|few|TRBJ2-1|TRBD1
TGTGCCAGCTTGGCAGGGGGTTCCTACAATGAGCAGTTCTTC
CASLAGGSYNEQFF
>TRBV4-2|many|TRBJ2-2|TRBD1
TGTGCCAGCAGCCACGGACAGGGGGAACCCGGGGAGCTGTTTTTT
CASSHGQGEPGELFF
>TRBV5-1|many|TRBJ2-7|-
TGCGCCAGCAGCTTGGGAGCCCAGTCCTACGAGCAGTACTTC
CASSLGAQSYEQYF
>TRBV11-3|many|TRBJ2-2|-
TGTGCCAGCACAACCCGCGACACCGGGGAGCTGTTTTTT
CASTTRDTGELFF
>TRBV20-1|many|TRBJ2-2|-
TGCAGTGCTAGTCCCCTGGGGAGACGGCTGTTTTTT
CSASPLGRRLFF
>TRBV7-2|many|TRBJ2-1|-
TGTGCCAGCAGCCTAGACTGGTCCTACAATGAGCAGTTCTTC
CASSLDWSYNEQFF
>TRBV5-1|many|TRBJ2-5|-
TGCGCCAGCAGCTTGGAGGACGCGACCCAGTACTTC
CASSLEDATQYF
>TRBV19|-|TRBJ1-5|-
TGTGCCAGTAGTATGGTTGGGGCTAGCAATCAGCCCCAGCATTTT
CASSMVGASNQPQHF
>TRBV3-1|-|TRBJ2-2|TRBD2
TGTGCCAGCAGCTCCTACGGCGGGGGATCAACCGGGGAGCTGTTTTTT
CASSSYGGGSTGELFF
>TRBV20-1|many|TRBJ2-5|TRBD1
TGCAGTGCCATGACAGGGGGGACTGTATACGAGACCCAGTACTTC
CSAMTGGTVYETQYF
>TRBV27|many|TRBJ2-2|TRBD1
TGTGCCAGCAGTTTGGGAACAGGGGCTCAGAACACCGGGGAGCTGTTTTTT
CASSLGTGAQNTGELFF
>TRBV20-1|-|TRBJ2-1|TRBD2
TGCAGTGCTAGCATTGCCGGGACTAGCGGGTCCGATGGGCAGTTCTTC
CSASIAGTSGSDGQFF
>TRBV5-5|-|TRBJ2-7|-
TGTGCCAGCAGCTTATGCGACGGGAGCTCCTACGAGCAGTACTTC
CASSLCDGSSYEQYF
>TRBV12-3/TRBV12-4|many|TRBJ1-5|-
TGTGCCAGCAGTTTAGGGCCAGTCAATCAGCCCCAGCATTTT
CASSLGPVNQPQHF
>TRBV6-7|many|TRBJ1-5|-
TGTGCCAGCAGTTACTCGGCAGGGCCTAGCAATCAGCCCCAGCATTTT
CASSYSAGPSNQPQHF
>TRBV5-1|many|TRBJ2-3|-
TGCGCCAGTAACGTACCTAGCACAGATACGCAGTATTTT
CASNVPSTDTQYF
>TRBV3-1|-|TRBJ2-1|-
TGTGCCAGCAGCCACCCGGGGGGCCGAGACAATGAGCAGTTCTTC
CASSHPGGRDNEQFF
>TRBV3-1|many|TRBJ1-2|TRBD1
TGTGCCAGCAGCCAAAGCAGGGGGACGGCCTATGGCTACACCTTC
CASSQSRGTAYGYTF
>TRBV29-1|many|TRBJ2-7|-
TGCAGCGTTGAAGCCGAACCCACCTACGAGCAGTACTTC
CSVEAEPTYEQYF
>TRBV7-6|many|TRBJ1-1|-
TGTGCCAGCAGCTTAGCCACAGGGACCACTGAAGCTTTCTTT
CASSLATGTTEAFF
>TRBV5-1|-|TRBJ2-7|TRBD1
TGCGCCAGCAGCACGCCGGGACAGGGCAACGAGCAGTACTTC
CASSTPGQGNEQYF
>TRBV6-5|few|TRBJ1-2|TRBD1
TGTGCCAGCAGTTACGCCCTCACAGGGGGCGCGAAGGGCTACACCTTC
CASSYALTGGAKGYTF